The clone carrying this TCR beta chain has just a few counts. Germline V CDR1 and CDR2: DFQATT, SNEGSKA (reference sequence). The CDR3 is 15 amino acids. Trimming cost V 1 base and J 2 bases, with 12 bases left between them. Time point described: patch test 1, 2 weeks after DPC sensitization. The treatment here: therapeutic diphenylcyclopropenone sensitization with weekly scalp DPC. From the RACE reads, TCRdb called clonotypes with MiXCR, one entry per CDR3 protein. Of some 200,000 distinct CDR3 sequences in the sample, around 24% were seen once. The sample is drawn from a study of human T cells and chemical hapten exposure.

This clonotype was sampled from a woman in her fifties or sixties with alopecia areata. Some clones in this sample may be carry-over from other donors' samples. The V and J genes are TRBV20-1 and TRBJ2-1; no reliable D call. The input for sequencing was whole blood, taken in connection with sensitization to the hapten diphenylcyclopropenone (DPC). CDR3 sequence (DNA): TGCAGTGCTAGAGCCGGAAACGTCCCCTACAATGAGCAGTTCTTC. This gives the protein CSARAGNVPYNEQFF.